Sequencing of this TCR beta chain was carried out in a study of blood T cell repertoires in COVID-19. Study context: The United States, Italy and Spain supplied acute and convalescent COVID-19 samples. PBMCs, B-cell-depleted T cells, or T cells were the source of the cDNA or gDNA that made up the material.

In the authors' methods: Amplifying reference gene primers gave estimates of nucleated cell counts. Here immunoSEQ multiplex PCR was the method, and the copy in TCRdb shows in-frame clones only, minus some. The V and J calls and clone size are taken from that table; D and trimming were inferred from the DNA. This table holds about 400,000 clones, 70% to 90% found once. V was pared by 2 bases and J by 2 bases, with 2 bases of the junction left unmatched. Germline CDR1 reads KGHSH; CDR2 reads LQKENI. CDR3 length: 14 residues. This clonotype was sampled from a man between 35 and 55 years old with acute or convalescent COVID-19. The chain carries TRBV18 and TRBJ1-2; 7 positions agree with TRBD1. Sequencing was carried out using peripheral blood. DNA for the CDR3: TGTGCCAGCTCACCAGGACAGGACAACTATGGCTACACCTTC. It codes for CASSPGQDNYGYTF. The full variable domain, completed using reference TRBV18 and TRBJ1-2, is NAGVMQNPRHLVRRRGQEARLRCSPMKGHSHVYWYRQLPEEGLKFMVYLQKENIIDESGMPKERFSAEFPKEGPSILRIQQVVRGDSAAYFCASSPGQDNYGYTFGSGTRLTVV.